This TCR beta chain was sequenced during a study of siplizumab effects on memory and regulatory T cells (dated by TCRdb to between 2019 and 2020). With regard to the full study: The effect of the anti-CD2 antibody siplizumab on alloreactive T-cell subsets was examined in allogeneic mixed lymphocyte reactions constructed from human PBMCs. Study-level results and caveats: Among mappable alloreactive CD4+ clones, an average Treg-derived fraction of about 69% was observed with siplizumab, compared with roughly 28% in control reactions. The cumulative frequency of alloreactive sequences that could be traced back to unstimulated CD4+ memory T cells was significantly reduced by siplizumab. Compared with memory T cells, unstimulated naive T cells appeared more diverse, and naive cells seemed to make a substantial contribution to the alloresponse. Sequences below about 10^-5 frequency were poorly captured, so only a minor fraction of alloreactive clones could be mapped to unstimulated subsets. The suppressive function of proliferating Tregs from siplizumab cultures was not functionally confirmed. Roughly 80-95% of proliferating CD4+ or CD8+ clones could not be assigned a naive or memory phenotype.

Sorted unstimulated T cells and proliferating T cells recovered from mixed lymphocyte reactions were subjected to TCRbeta CDR3 sequencing. Fresh whole blood from fewer than twelve HLA-typed healthy donors was used to isolate PBMCs. To prepare the library, the immunoSEQ multiplex PCR assay was applied. The deep sequencing platform assayed some 98,000 TCR templates per sample. Genomic DNA extracted from sorted T cells was the material used for TCRbeta CDR3 sequencing. Under the source paper's analysis protocol: Clonal analysis of TCRbeta CDR3 data was done in the R programming language. Alloreactive CD4+ and CD8+ clones were defined by comparing unstimulated samples with post-reaction CFSE-low samples. By matching sequences to the repertoires of sorted unstimulated Treg and non-Treg cells, each alloreactive CD4+ clone was assigned a regulatory or non-regulatory origin. The immuneACCESS repertoire file appears here via TCRdb, limited to in-frame rearrangements. These files lack a portion of the clones; in checked studies, under half of the deficit traces to unresolved V genes, and the cause of the others is not known. The DNA was the basis for D and trimming; V, J and clone size are from that table. The sample table shows fewer than 65,000 clones, and 93% are seen once. The ten largest clones capture approximately 17% of the sample.

CDR1 and CDR2, per the germline V gene (reference sequence), are WNHNN and SYGVQD. The cysteine opens and the phenylalanine closes a CDR3 of 11 amino acids. Only the CDR3 region is kept as DNA, spanning 33 bases read in frame from base 1. The V and J ends are trimmed by 8 bases and 2 bases, leaving 6 bases between them. For this clone: The specificity of this receptor is unknown. Qualities for individual bases were not recorded, and no much larger clone is one base off.

This receptor was identified in a human donor in good health. Here the chain combines TRBV10-1 and TRBJ1-1; no D gene is confidently identified. The sample comprised CD8+ T cells sorted from blood. The CDR3: CASDKNTEAFF. The nucleotide sequence is TGCGCCAGCGACAAAAACACTGAAGCTTTCTTT.